This TCR beta chain was sequenced in a study of human T cells and chemical hapten exposure. General study findings and limits: Donors were affected by alopecia, so their immune reaction might vary from that of healthy individuals.

This clonotype was seen many times. The target antigen is unknown. In TCRdb, the RACE reads were re-called with MiXCR into one record per CDR3 protein. This table has a few hundred thousand distinct CDR3 sequences, about 6.3% appearing once. Sample time point: patch test 2, 6 weeks after DPC sensitization. The treatment was: therapeutic diphenylcyclopropenone sensitization with weekly scalp DPC. The V end was cut by 5 bases, the J end by 2 bases, with 13 bases between. CDR1 SQVTM and CDR2 ANQGSEA come from the germline V gene. The CDR3 has 13 amino acids. The chain joins TRBV29-1 to TRBJ2-7; D is unclear. The sample consisted of whole blood, taken in connection with sensitization to the hapten diphenylcyclopropenone (DPC). The sequence derives from a woman aged 18-30 years with alopecia areata. Some clones in this sample may be carry-over from other donors' samples. CDR3 protein: CSVSGASAYEQYF. CDR3 bases: TGCAGCGTTTCCGGCGCGAGTGCCTACGAGCAGTACTTC.